What follows are 16 T cell receptor beta chains derived from one specimen sequenced in a study of T cells in Graves' hyperthyroidism and ophthalmopathy. RNA transcripts yielded amplified TCR beta CDR3 regions. A first-round RT-PCR of the TCR CDR3 used the HTBI primer set. TCRdb reprocessed the multiplex PCR reads with MiXCR, giving one entry per CDR3 protein. The data hold 450,000 to 650,000 distinct CDR3 sequences, with about a sixth observed a single time. Sequencing input: blood. Every receptor here comes from a woman between 18 and 29 years old with Graves' ophthalmopathy.

Many counts were recorded for this clonotype. The chain employs TRBV20-1 and TRBJ1-5, with 7 nucleotides matching TRBD1. Germline V gene lookup returns CDR1 DFQATT and CDR2 SNEGSKA (reference sequence). This CDR3 contains 16 residues. V shed 0 bases and J 1 base; nucleotides not matched to a gene: 6. This CDR3 is CSARERQGISNQPQHF. The DNA of the CDR3 is TGCAGTGCTAGAGAACGACAGGGTATAAGCAATCAGCCCCAGCATTTT.

This clonotype was observed at least ten times. The chain combines TRBV5-6 with TRBJ2-1, with D possibly called TRBD1 or TRBD2 (6 bases each). Germline V lookup: CDR1 SGHDT, CDR2 YYEEEE. Trimming took off 1 base at V and 6 bases at J, with 20 bases between the two ends. The length of the CDR3 is 17 residues. The CDR3 nucleotides read TGTGCCAGCAGCTTGAGGGGGGCCAGCCGTGTGGTCAATGAGCAGTTCTTC. Protein product: CASSLRGASRVVNEQFF.

The rearrangement joins TRBV6-1 to TRBJ2-7; 9 bases line up with TRBD2. The CDR3 covers 14 residues. Per germline, CDR1 MNHNS and CDR2 SASEGT. V trimming: 6 bases; J trimming: 6 bases; junction bases outside the gene matches: 9. The CDR3, as DNA: TGTGCCAGCAGAGAGACGGGACTAGCATCCGAGCAGTACTTC. It translates to CASRETGLASEQYF.

The V and J genes are TRBV19 and TRBJ1-1; D might be TRBD1 (6 bases). The length of the CDR3 is 14 residues. Trimming cost V 5 bases and J 4 bases, with 14 bases left between them. The germline V gene encodes CDR1 LNHDA and CDR2 SQIVND (reference sequence). CDR3 DNA sequence: TGTGCCAGTAGTTATCCCGGGGGCATCACTGAAGCTTTCTTT. The encoded protein is CASSYPGGITEAFF. The whole variable domain, remainder taken from reference TRBV19 and TRBJ1-1, is DGGITQSPKYLFRKEGQNVTLSCEQNLNHDAMYWYRQDPGQGLRLIYYSQIVNDFQKGDIAEGYSVSREKKESFPLTVTSAQKNPTAFYLCASSYPGGITEAFFGQGTRLTVV.

This clonotype came up a few times. This chain connects TRBV10-3 to TRBJ1-2; perhaps TRBD1 as D (6 bases). The CDR3 contains 13 residues. Germline V gene data show CDR1 as ENHRY and CDR2 as SYGVKD. The ends were cut back, 6 bases at V and 6 bases at J, with 14 bases in the middle. In DNA, the CDR3 is TGTGCCATCAGAGCTACAGGGAGGGATGGCTACACCTTC. The encoded protein is CAIRATGRDGYTF.

The gene calls are TRBV29-1 and TRBJ1-1; 7 nucleotides line up with TRBD1. The CDR3 is 13 amino acids. Trimming at V came to 7 bases and at J to 6 bases, leaving 11 bases not matched to a gene. CDR1 and CDR2 (germline): SQVTM, ANQGSEA. In nucleotides, the CDR3 is TGCAGCGGAAGTACAACAGGGGAGTCTGAAGCTTTCTTT. This codes for CSGSTTGESEAFF.

The chain recombines TRBV25-1 with TRBJ1-1; 7 bases align to TRBD1. Germline values: CDR1 MGHDK, CDR2 SYGVNS. The CDR3 consists of 13 residues. The V segment lost 4 bases and the J segment 5 bases; nucleotides outside the gene matches: 4. Here the CDR3 reads CASSVNRGTEAFF. CDR3 coding DNA: TGTGCCAGCAGTGTCAACAGGGGAACTGAAGCTTTCTTT.

This clonotype was observed at least ten times. The chain combines TRBV7-8 with TRBJ2-3, with D uncertain. From germline, CDR1 is SGHVS and CDR2 FQNEAQ. The CDR3 sequence is 14 residues long. Trimming shortened V by 1 base and J by 2 bases, and 7 bases separated the two germline ends. The CDR3 spells CASSLGSNTDTQYF. CDR3 DNA: TGTGCCAGCAGCTTAGGCAGCAACACAGATACGCAGTATTTT. The variable domain in full, completed from reference TRBV7-8 and TRBJ2-3, reads GAGVSQSPRYKVAKRGQDVALRCDPISGHVSLFWYQQALGQGPEFLTYFQNEAQLDKSGLPSDRFFAERPEGSVSTLKIQRTQQEDSAVYLCASSLGSNTDTQYFGPGTRLTVL.

The chain carries TRBV27 and TRBJ2-1; D is perhaps TRBD1 (7 bases). Trimming stripped 5 bases from V and 8 bases from J, with 16 bases between. The CDR3 extends over 14 amino acids. The germline gives CDR1 MNHEY, CDR2 SMNVEV (reference sequence). The CDR3 nucleotides read TGTGCCAGCAGTCCATATGCGGGACAGTATGAGCAGTTCTTC. The encoded protein is CASSPYAGQYEQFF.

The genes are TRBV7-9 and TRBJ2-7, with a possible D match to TRBD1 (6 bases). The CDR3 consists of 15 residues. The germline V gene has CDR1 SEHNR and CDR2 FQNEAQ (reference sequence). V lost 5 bases, J lost 2 bases, and 16 bases lay in between. The CDR3 protein is CASSPQGTVAYEQYF. CDR3 sequence (DNA): TGTGCCAGCAGCCCTCAGGGGACGGTAGCCTACGAGCAGTACTTC.

V gene TRBV9 combines with J gene TRBJ2-1, with 10 bases that match TRBD2. The CDR3 length is 16 residues. J gave up 3 bases and V 3 bases, and 6 bases lay outside the gene matches. CDR1 SGDLS and CDR2 YYNGEE come from the germline V gene. The CDR3 sequence: CASSALTSGNYNEQFF. CDR3 coding DNA: TGTGCCAGCAGCGCCCTAACTAGCGGGAACTACAATGAGCAGTTCTTC.

This clonotype came up many times. CDR3 sequence (DNA): TGCAGTGCTAGAGTATGGGTGGGAAACACCATATATTTT. Amino acids: CSARVWVGNTIYF. The J gene is TRBJ1-3, the V gene TRBV20-1; D remains ambiguous. The V gene's germline CDR1 is DFQATT and CDR2 SNEGSKA (reference sequence). This CDR3 is built from 13 residues. The V end lost 1 base, the J end lost 4 bases, and 8 bases lay between the germline ends.

The V gene is TRBV7-2, the J gene TRBJ2-5; 11 positions agree with TRBD2. The CDR3 extends over 16 amino acids. After removal of 2 bases from V and 7 bases from J, the junction contained 9 bases not matched to a gene. Germline V gene lookup returns CDR1 SGHTA and CDR2 FQGNSA. The CDR3, as DNA: TGTGCCAGCAGCTTAAACGCCGCCCTAGCGGGAGGGACCCAGTACTTC. Translated: CASSLNAALAGGTQYF.

This clonotype has ten or more counts. The V and J genes are TRBV10-2 and TRBJ1-1; D call uncertain. Germline CDR1 is WSHSY and CDR2 is SAAADI. The CDR3 loop spans 11 amino acids. V dropped 6 bases and J dropped 4 bases, with 6 bases sitting between them. The CDR3 spells CASREGTEAFF. DNA for the CDR3: TGCGCCAGCAGGGAGGGCACTGAAGCTTTCTTT.

The J gene is TRBJ2-5, the V gene TRBV15, with TRBD2 identical over 12 bases. The germline V gene encodes CDR1 LNHNV and CDR2 YYDKDF (reference sequence). There are 16 residues in the CDR3. Trimming cost V 3 bases and J 5 bases; bases outside gene matches: 7. CDR3: CATSSTTSGSWETQYF. The CDR3 bases are TGTGCCACCAGCAGTACGACTAGCGGGAGTTGGGAGACCCAGTACTTC.

The V and J genes are TRBV27 and TRBJ1-5, with D unresolved. Germline CDR1 is MNHEY and CDR2 is SMNVEV (reference sequence). Trimming pared 6 bases from V and 3 bases from J, leaving 12 bases between. This CDR3 spans 14 amino acids. DNA for the CDR3: TGTGCCAGCAGACCCGGGATGATCAATCAGCCCCAGCATTTT. Translation: CASRPGMINQPQHF.